The clone carrying this T cell receptor (beta chain) was seen many times. The data belong to a study of early T cells in non-severe SARS-CoV-2 infection. Trimming took off 0 bases at V and 7 bases at J, with 16 bases between the two ends. The germline V gene encodes CDR1 WNHNN and CDR2 SYGVQD (reference sequence). CDR3 length: 16 residues. MiXCR, run by TCRdb on the 5' RACE reads, gives a single entry per CDR3 protein. The sample shows 46,000 or so distinct CDR3 sequences, roughly 4% of them seen only once. The sequencing input was whole blood. This TCR derives from an adult who was a healthcare worker with PCR-confirmed SARS-CoV-2 infection or an uninfected control (not recorded which). The chain carries TRBV10-1 and TRBJ2-1; tentative D call: TRBD2 (6 bases). The CDR3 loop reads CASSESVLATSNEQFF. The CDR3 DNA sequence: TGCGCCAGCAGTGAGTCGGTACTAGCTACATCGAATGAGCAGTTCTTC.